These 25 T cell receptor beta chains were all obtained from the same sample, sequenced in a study of hypomethylating agent response in myelodysplastic syndrome. Profiling relied on immunoSEQ multiplex PCR, and the TCRdb table lists in-frame clones only, not all of them. The data show over 2,500 clones, approximately 81% seen once. The sample consisted of bone marrow, taken before or after starting hypomethylating agent treatment for myelodysplastic syndrome (not recorded which). The receptors derive from a human donor with myelodysplastic syndrome.

Of note for this clone: Additional DNA sequences in this sample encode the identical CDR3. The rearrangement uses TRBV19 and TRBJ1-2, with D hard to call. The germline CDR1 and CDR2 sequences are LNHDA and SQIVND (reference sequence). The CDR3 contains 16 residues. V lost 7 bases and J 8 bases, leaving 26 bases between the germline ends. This CDR3 reads CASTPSGRVRGKGYTF. CDR3 DNA sequence: TGTGCCAGTACTCCCTCGGGCCGGGTACGGGGAAAGGGCTACACCTTC.

This chain uses TRBV7-3 with TRBJ1-2; 8 nucleotides match TRBD1. CDR1 SGHTA and CDR2 FQGTGA come from the germline V gene. Trimming at V came to 4 bases and at J to 7 bases, leaving 8 bases not matched to a gene. This CDR3 spans 14 amino acids. The CDR3: CASSSSSGQGGYTF. CDR3 in DNA: TGTGCCAGCAGCTCAAGTTCCGGACAGGGTGGCTACACCTTC.

The rearrangement links TRBV5-4 to TRBJ2-2; D call uncertain. V gave up 9 bases and J gave up 4 bases, with 13 bases separating them. The CDR3 spans 13 residues. Germline V gene sequence: CDR1 SGHNT, CDR2 YYREEE (reference sequence). CDR3 sequence: CATQADRTGELFF. Written as DNA, the CDR3 is TGTGCCACTCAAGCAGATCGCACCGGGGAGCTGTTTTTT.

This clone came up a few times. V and J are TRBV7-9 and TRBJ2-4; TRBD2 matches 10 bases. There are 16 residues in the CDR3. Germline V CDR1 and CDR2: SEHNR, FQNEAQ (reference sequence). J was trimmed by 1 base and V by 5 bases; bases with no gene match: 5. The CDR3 protein is CASSPTSGLAKNIQYF. CDR3 DNA sequence: TGTGCCAGCAGCCCGACTAGCGGGCTGGCCAAAAACATTCAGTACTTC.

This clone was observed once. The chain employs TRBV2 and TRBJ1-1, with D unclear. CDR1 is SNHLY, CDR2 FYNNEI, per germline. V dropped 2 bases and J dropped 4 bases, with 11 bases sitting between them. The CDR3 covers 14 residues. CDR3 coding DNA: TGTGCCAGCAGTGAAACGGGGTTCGTCACTGAAGCTTTCTTT. Translation: CASSETGFVTEAFF.

The chain has TRBV7-6 and TRBJ2-3; possibly TRBD1 for D (5 bases). CDR1 and CDR2 from the germline V gene are SGHVS and FNYEAQ. The V end lost 1 base, the J end lost 6 bases, and 11 bases lay between the germline ends. The CDR3 has 14 residues. The CDR3 sequence is CASSLGAGLDTQYF. The CDR3 coding sequence is TGTGCCAGCAGCTTAGGAGCAGGGCTGGATACGCAGTATTTT.

The V gene is TRBV28, the J gene TRBJ1-4; D uncertain. The CDR3 is 14 residues long. The ends were cut back, 3 bases at V and 10 bases at J, with 15 bases in the middle. CDR1 MDHEN and CDR2 SYDVKM come from the germline V gene. CDR3 residues: CASSFSSGKAKLFF. The DNA of the CDR3 is TGTGCCAGCAGTTTTTCCAGTGGGAAAGCAAAACTGTTTTTT.

The table lists this clone with a count of one. The V call is TRBV7-2, the J call TRBJ2-1, with 8 bases fitting TRBD2. Looked up from germline, CDR1 is SGHTA and CDR2 is FQGNSA. The CDR3 covers 16 residues. With V trimmed by 5 bases and J by 10 bases, 16 bases remained unmatched. CDR3 loop: CASSPFSGTLGREQFF. CDR3 in DNA: TGTGCCAGCAGCCCCTTTAGCGGGACTCTAGGCAGGGAGCAGTTCTTC.

V gene TRBV7-9 combines with J gene TRBJ1-5; 9 bases are shared with TRBD1. This CDR3 has 16 amino acids. Germline CDR1 and CDR2: SEHNR and FQNEAQ (reference sequence). Losses at the gene ends were 3 bases for V and 3 bases for J; bases not matched to a gene: 6. The CDR3, as DNA: TGTGCCAGCAGCTTGGCGGACAGGGGATCCAATCAGCCCCAGCATTTT. Protein: CASSLADRGSNQPQHF.

This clone counts as large. The chain recombines TRBV28 with TRBJ2-5; D uncertain. The germline CDR1 and CDR2 sequences are MDHEN and SYDVKM. With 2 bases removed from V and 5 bases from J, the gap between germline ends came to 3 bases. This CDR3 contains 11 residues. This chain's CDR3 is CASSLRETQYF. CDR3 nucleotides: TGTGCCAGCAGTTTAAGGGAGACCCAGTACTTC.

The chain joins TRBV7-9 to TRBJ1-1; TRBD1 might be the D (5 bases). The CDR3 sequence is 14 residues long. Trimming stripped 6 bases from V and 4 bases from J, with 15 bases between. Germline CDR1 SEHNR, CDR2 FQNEAQ (reference sequence). The CDR3 bases are TGTGCCAGCAGGGAGGCAGGGCTTGCCACTGAAGCTTTCTTT. Translating gives CASREAGLATEAFF.

The chain recombines TRBV27 with TRBJ2-1, with a possible D match to TRBD2 (6 bases). Per the germline V gene, CDR1 is MNHEY and CDR2 is SMNVEV (reference sequence). The CDR3 sequence is 14 residues long. With 3 bases removed from V and 7 bases from J, the gap between germline ends came to 13 bases. CDR3 nucleotides: TGTGCCAGCAGTTTGGCGGGATCTGTGAATGAGCAGTTCTTC. Its protein product is CASSLAGSVNEQFF.

This chain uses TRBV28 with TRBJ2-7; 12 bases are a match to TRBD1. Per the germline V gene, CDR1 is MDHEN and CDR2 is SYDVKM. CDR3 length: 15 amino acids. V was pared by 6 bases and J by 2 bases, with 5 bases of the junction left unmatched. Here the CDR3 reads CASRPGQGAPYEQYF. As DNA, the CDR3 is TGTGCCAGCAGGCCGGGACAGGGGGCCCCCTACGAGCAGTACTTC.

The gene calls are TRBV4-3 and TRBJ2-7; D perhaps matches TRBD1 (6 bases). V was cut by 2 bases and J by 1 base, with 15 bases left in between. The CDR3 runs 16 residues. Germline CDR1 LGHNA, CDR2 YSLEER. The CDR3 DNA sequence: TGCGCCAGCAGCCAATCACTGACAGGTCTATCCTACGAGCAGTACTTC. It encodes CASSQSLTGLSYEQYF.

V gene TRBV11-3 combines with J gene TRBJ1-2, with unresolved D. With 4 bases removed from V and 7 bases from J, the gap between germline ends came to 10 bases. CDR1 and CDR2 (germline): SGHNT, YENEEA. The CDR3 consists of 12 residues. The CDR3 DNA follows: TGTGCCAGCAGCTCCCCGTTTGGTGGCTACACCTTC. Amino acid sequence: CASSSPFGGYTF.

The rearrangement joins TRBV27 to TRBJ2-3; D tentatively reads TRBD1 or TRBD2 (5 bases each). The CDR3 contains 17 residues. Germline CDR1 MNHEY, CDR2 SMNVEV (reference sequence). The germline V and J ends were trimmed by 1 base and 2 bases, with 16 bases remaining between them. CDR3 region: CASSLLGTGATTDTQYF. CDR3 bases: TGTGCCAGCAGTTTATTGGGGACCGGGGCAACCACAGATACGCAGTATTTT.

The gene calls are TRBV10-1 and TRBJ2-7; tentatively, D is TRBD2 (6 bases). CDR1 is WNHNN, CDR2 SYGVQD, per germline (reference sequence). The V end lost 11 bases, the J end lost 7 bases, and 30 bases lay between the germline ends. The length of the CDR3 is 16 residues. For the CDR3, the DNA is TGCGCCGGCCCCACGGGTATAAGCGGGTTTACGGGGGAGCAGTACTTC. Protein: CAGPTGISGFTGEQYF.

The count of this clone is one. The V gene is TRBV5-1, the J gene TRBJ2-7, with TRBD2 matching 15 bases. The germline gives CDR1 SGHRS, CDR2 YFSETQ. The trim removed 3 bases at V and 0 bases at J, leaving 7 bases unmatched. This CDR3 has 18 residues. The DNA for the CDR3 is TGCGCCAGCAGCTCGGGACTAGCGGGAGGACCCTTCTCCTACGAGCAGTACTTC. Translation: CASSSGLAGGPFSYEQYF.

The chain is built from TRBV9 and TRBJ2-7, with D possibly being TRBD1 or TRBD2 (7 bases each). Germline V CDR1 and CDR2: SGDLS, YYNGEE. Between the trimmed V and J ends, which lost 4 bases and 6 bases, there was a span of 23 bases. The CDR3 consists of 16 residues. The CDR3 DNA sequence: TGTGCCAGCAGCCTAGGGGGGGGCTCGACAGGGCCCGAGCAGTACTTC. Translating it yields CASSLGGGSTGPEQYF.

The chain employs TRBV2 and TRBJ1-1; possible D gene TRBD1, 5 bases. Germline values: CDR1 SNHLY, CDR2 FYNNEI. This CDR3 has 15 amino acids. V was pared by 7 bases and J by 10 bases, with 25 bases between. The CDR3 DNA reads TGTGCCAGCACCAAAAAGGGGCAGATAGCCTTTAGAGCTTTCTTT. Translating gives CASTKKGQIAFRAFF.

This clone was detected only a few times. The J gene is TRBJ2-6, the V gene TRBV5-1; a weak D match, TRBD1 (5 bases). The germline V and J ends were trimmed by 3 bases and 0 bases, with 10 bases remaining between them. The CDR3 has 16 residues. Germline-derived CDR1 and CDR2 are SGHRS and YFSETQ. The chain's CDR3 is CASSSSQVSGANVLTF. DNA for the CDR3: TGCGCCAGCAGCTCCTCACAGGTCTCTGGGGCCAACGTCCTGACTTTC.

This clone came up once. The chain employs TRBV5-4 and TRBJ2-1; 10 bases are a match to TRBD2. The CDR3 extends over 15 amino acids. Germline CDR1 reads SGHNT; CDR2 reads YYREEE (reference sequence). Trimming cost V 0 bases and J 4 bases; bases outside gene matches: 1. The chain's CDR3 is CASSLVAGGYNEQFF. CDR3 bases: TGTGCCAGCAGCTTGGTAGCGGGAGGTTACAATGAGCAGTTCTTC.

This sequence joins TRBV19 and TRBJ1-2; D may be TRBD1 (6 bases). The V end lost 5 bases, the J end lost 1 base, and 17 bases lay between the germline ends. The CDR3 has 16 residues. Germline CDR1 LNHDA, CDR2 SQIVND (reference sequence). The CDR3 DNA reads as TGTGCCAGTAGTGCCGGACAGCGGACATTTAACTATGGCTACACCTTC. It specifies CASSAGQRTFNYGYTF.

This clone was counted a few times. The rearrangement uses TRBV9 and TRBJ1-1; TRBD1 is a possible D gene (6 bases). Trimming shortened V by 2 bases and J by 1 base, and 9 bases separated the two germline ends. The CDR3 length is 14 residues. The V gene's germline CDR1 is SGDLS and CDR2 YYNGEE. The CDR3, as DNA: TGTGCCAGCAGCGTTGCGACAGGGAACACTGAAGCTTTCTTT. It yields the protein CASSVATGNTEAFF. The entire variable domain, with the rest obtained from reference TRBV9 and TRBJ1-1, is as follows: DSGVTQTPKHLITATGQRVTLRCSPRSGDLSVYWYQQSLDQGLQFLIQYYNGEERAKGNILERFSAQQFPDLHSELNLSSLELGDSALYFCASSVATGNTEAFFGQGTRLTVV.

The chain couples TRBV6-5 to TRBJ1-2, with TRBD1 matching 8 bases. The V segment lost 2 bases and the J segment 8 bases; nucleotides outside the gene matches: 7. Germline V CDR1 and CDR2: MNHEY, SVGAGI. The CDR3 contains 14 residues. CDR3 residues: CASSYPQGAGGYTF. The CDR3 nucleotides read TGTGCCAGCAGTTACCCTCAGGGGGCGGGCGGCTACACCTTC.